The present T cell receptor (beta chain) was sequenced within a study of STAT5B mutations in CD4+ large granular lymphocyte leukemia (dated by TCRdb to 2021 to 2024). Background on the whole study: Among the healthy controls, the CDR3 'QG' motif was associated with a particular HLA allele. The study compared the TCRbeta repertoires of patients with CD4+ T-cell large granular lymphocyte leukemia against those of healthy blood donors. The purity of purified fractions was confirmed by flow cytometry on FACSCanto II or FACSVerse to exceed 95% among lymphocytes. The research as a whole found: The data were not HLA-matched, and the relatively small sample size could explain the higher clonality seen in CD4+ compared with CD8+ T-LGLL. CD4-sorted patient repertoires appeared more clonal than healthy CD4+ repertoires, and this difference persisted after removing the putative leukemic clones. Main leukemic clonotypes were private to each patient, although about 25% appeared at low frequency in other patients' non-leukemic repertoires. Enrichment of TRBV06-family usage was observed among the top patient clones (8/27) relative to healthy controls (2/35).

TCRbeta rearrangements were sequenced from genomic DNA using the immunoSEQ assay at survey resolution. Under the source paper's analysis protocol: A lowest detectable productive clonotype frequency of 2.59 x 10-5 was observed in the TCR sequencing data. Only productive TCRbeta rearrangements, meaning sequences that were complete and in-frame, were kept for the analyses. Sample clonality was computed as Simpson clonality in the immunoSEQ Analyzer version 3.0. Based on frequency, clones were grouped as very rare, small, medium, large (1-20%) or hyperexpanded (>20%). Generation probabilities were estimated with OLGA 1.2.3, V-gene circos plots were made with VDJtools, specificities were looked up in VDJdb, and CDR3 motifs were identified with GLIPH. TCRdb took this table from immuneACCESS and kept in-frame rearrangements with V and J called. Such tables lack part of the clones; where checked against another copy, unresolved V genes explain under half of the gap, and the rest is unexplained. Clone size and V and J calls were adopted from that table, with D and trimming inferred from the DNA. This sample comprises fewer than 35,000 clones, about 71% of them detected only once. About 0.45% of the sample is taken by the ten largest.

Notes on this clone: It lacks a known antigen. Qualities for individual bases were not recorded, and no much larger clone is one base off.

Buffy coats from some 36 blood donors, supplied by the Finnish Red Cross blood service, were used as healthy controls. All TCR-sequenced material derived from peripheral blood: patient blood samples and healthy donor buffy coats. Ficoll-Hypaque gradient centrifugation was used to isolate peripheral blood mononuclear cells. For the healthy controls, CD4+ cells were obtained from buffy coats by magnetic purification. The Gentra Puregene Cell and Tissue kit was used to extract genomic DNA, and a Qubit 2.0 fluorometer was used to measure the amount of genomic DNA. The CDR3 runs 14 amino acids, cysteine and phenylalanine included. Only the CDR3 part of the read is kept: 42 bases, read in frame from the first base. For this chain, trimming is 6 bases at the V end and 9 bases at the J end, and the number of junction bases without a gene match is 9. CDR1 and CDR2 were assigned from the germline V gene as MNHNS and SASEGT.

Rearrangement joined TRBV6-1 to TRBJ2-1, with TRBD1 matching 9 junction bases. This sequence was found in a human donor in good health. Sequencing used CD4+ T cells from blood buffy coats. At the DNA level, the sequence is TGTGCCAGCAGCTGGACAGGGGAGAAAGGTGAGCAGTTCTTC. It is translated as CASSWTGEKGEQFF.